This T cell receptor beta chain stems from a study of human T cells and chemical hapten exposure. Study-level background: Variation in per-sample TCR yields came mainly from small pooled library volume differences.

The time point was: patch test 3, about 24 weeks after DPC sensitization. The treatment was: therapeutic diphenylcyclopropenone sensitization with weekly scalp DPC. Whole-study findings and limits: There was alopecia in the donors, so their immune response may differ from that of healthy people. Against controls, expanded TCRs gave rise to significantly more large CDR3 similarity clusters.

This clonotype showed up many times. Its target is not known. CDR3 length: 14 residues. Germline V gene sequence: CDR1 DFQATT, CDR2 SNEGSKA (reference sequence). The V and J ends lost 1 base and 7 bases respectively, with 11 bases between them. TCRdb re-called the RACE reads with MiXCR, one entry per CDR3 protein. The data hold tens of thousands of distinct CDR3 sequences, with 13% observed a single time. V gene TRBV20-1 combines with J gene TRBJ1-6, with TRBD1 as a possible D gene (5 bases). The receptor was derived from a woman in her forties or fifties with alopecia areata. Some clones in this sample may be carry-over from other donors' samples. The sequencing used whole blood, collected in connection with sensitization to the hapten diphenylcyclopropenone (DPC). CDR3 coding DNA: TGCAGTGCTAGAGGGGGCAGGACAAATTCACCCCTCCACTTT. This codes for CSARGGRTNSPLHF.